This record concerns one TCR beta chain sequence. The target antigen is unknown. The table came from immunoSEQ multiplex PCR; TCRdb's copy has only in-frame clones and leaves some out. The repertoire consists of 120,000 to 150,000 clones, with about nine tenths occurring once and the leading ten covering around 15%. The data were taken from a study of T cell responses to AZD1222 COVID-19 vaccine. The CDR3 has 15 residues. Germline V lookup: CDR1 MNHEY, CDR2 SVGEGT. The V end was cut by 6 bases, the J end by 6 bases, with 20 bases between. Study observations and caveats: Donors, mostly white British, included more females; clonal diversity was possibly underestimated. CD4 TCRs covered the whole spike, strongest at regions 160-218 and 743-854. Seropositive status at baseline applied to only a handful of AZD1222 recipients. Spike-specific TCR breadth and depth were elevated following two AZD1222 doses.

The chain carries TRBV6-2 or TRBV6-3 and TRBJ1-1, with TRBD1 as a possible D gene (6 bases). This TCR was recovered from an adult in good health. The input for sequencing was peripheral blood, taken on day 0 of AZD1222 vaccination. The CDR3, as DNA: TGTGCCAGCAGCCTTGGGGGCACCGGGGGGGCTGAAGCTTTCTTT. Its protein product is CASSLGGTGGAEAFF.